This T cell receptor beta chain was retrieved from a study of CD8 T cells in ankylosing spondylitis. CDR1 is MGHDK and CDR2 is SYGVNS in the germline V gene. The CDR3 loop spans 13 amino acids. V lost 4 bases, J lost 6 bases, and 9 bases lay in between. Study-level results: With a CD8+ phenotype, disease-linked clones were relatively rare in peripheral blood. Clones tied to disease were said to be significantly enriched in matched ankylosing spondylitis synovial fluid.

This clonotype has ten or more counts. Its antigen is undetermined. TCRdb recomputed calls from the 5' RACE reads with MiXCR, one row per CDR3 protein. The table includes under 150,000 distinct CDR3 sequences, roughly a tenth detected once. The sequence came from a male donor with ankylosing spondylitis or in good health (not recorded which). Sequenced input: blood, either unsorted or a sorted T cell fraction (not recorded which). The chain joins TRBV25-1 to TRBJ2-2, with unresolved D. CDR3 protein: CASSGRYPGELFF. CDR3 DNA: TGTGCCAGCAGTGGAAGGTACCCCGGGGAGCTGTTTTTT.